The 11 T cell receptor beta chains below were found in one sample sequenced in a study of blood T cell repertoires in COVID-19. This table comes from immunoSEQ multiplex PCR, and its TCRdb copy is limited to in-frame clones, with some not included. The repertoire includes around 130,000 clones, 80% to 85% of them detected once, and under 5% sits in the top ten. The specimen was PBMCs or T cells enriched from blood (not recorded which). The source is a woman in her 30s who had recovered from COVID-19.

CDR3 sequence reads: CAARGLSNSPLHF. The CDR3 region has the DNA TGTGCCGCCCGTGGGCTAAGTAATTCACCCCTCCACTTT. The chain recombines TRBV28 with TRBJ1-6; no definite D call. Per the germline V gene, CDR1 is MDHEN and CDR2 is SYDVKM. V was pared by 11 bases and J by 6 bases, with 14 bases between. The CDR3 extends over 13 amino acids.

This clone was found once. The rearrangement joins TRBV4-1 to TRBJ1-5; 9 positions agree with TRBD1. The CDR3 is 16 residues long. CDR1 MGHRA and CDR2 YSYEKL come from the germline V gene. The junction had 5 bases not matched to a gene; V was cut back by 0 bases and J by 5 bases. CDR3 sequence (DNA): TGCGCCAGCAGCCAAGATGTTCGGACAGGGGATCAGCCCCAGCATTTT. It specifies CASSQDVRTGDQPQHF.

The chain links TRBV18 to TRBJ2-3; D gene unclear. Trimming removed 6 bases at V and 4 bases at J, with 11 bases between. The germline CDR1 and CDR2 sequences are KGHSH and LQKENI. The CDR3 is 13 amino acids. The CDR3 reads CASSTRSADTQYF. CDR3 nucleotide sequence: TGTGCCAGCTCTACAAGGAGCGCAGATACGCAGTATTTT.

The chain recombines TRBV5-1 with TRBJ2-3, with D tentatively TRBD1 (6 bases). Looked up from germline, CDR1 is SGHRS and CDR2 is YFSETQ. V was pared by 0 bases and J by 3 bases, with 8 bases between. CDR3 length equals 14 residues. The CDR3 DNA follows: TGCGCCAGCAGCTTGGAGGGGGAAACAGATACGCAGTATTTT. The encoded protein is CASSLEGETDTQYF.

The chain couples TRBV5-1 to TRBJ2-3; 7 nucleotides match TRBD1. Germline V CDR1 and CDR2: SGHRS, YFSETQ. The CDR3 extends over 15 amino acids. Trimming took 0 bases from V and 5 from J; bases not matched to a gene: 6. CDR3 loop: CASSLGRAGGDTQYF. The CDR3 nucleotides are TGCGCCAGCAGCTTGGGCAGGGCAGGGGGAGATACGCAGTATTTT.

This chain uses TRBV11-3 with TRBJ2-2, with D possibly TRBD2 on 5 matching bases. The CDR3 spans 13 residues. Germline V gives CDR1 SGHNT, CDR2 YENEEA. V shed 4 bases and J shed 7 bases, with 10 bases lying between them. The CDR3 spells CASSSARGGELFF. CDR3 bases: TGTGCCAGCAGCTCCGCCCGGGGCGGGGAGCTGTTTTTT.

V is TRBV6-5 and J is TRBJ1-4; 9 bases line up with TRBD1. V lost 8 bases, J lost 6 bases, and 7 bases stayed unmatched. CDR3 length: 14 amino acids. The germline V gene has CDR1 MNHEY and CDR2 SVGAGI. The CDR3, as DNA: TGTGCCAGCTATCCGGGACAGGGTTATGAAAAACTGTTTTTT. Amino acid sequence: CASYPGQGYEKLFF.

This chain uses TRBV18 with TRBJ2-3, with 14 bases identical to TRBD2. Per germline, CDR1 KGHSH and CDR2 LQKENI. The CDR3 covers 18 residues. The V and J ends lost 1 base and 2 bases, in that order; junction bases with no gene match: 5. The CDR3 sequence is CASSPLSGLAGDTDTQYF. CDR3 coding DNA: TGTGCCAGCTCACCACTTTCGGGACTAGCGGGGGACACAGATACGCAGTATTTT.

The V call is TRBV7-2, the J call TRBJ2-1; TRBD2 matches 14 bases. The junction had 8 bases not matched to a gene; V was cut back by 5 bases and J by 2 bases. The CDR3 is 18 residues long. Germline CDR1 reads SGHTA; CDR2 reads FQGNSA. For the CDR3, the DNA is TGTGCCAGCAGCCCCGGGACTAGCGGGAGTTTGGCCTACAATGAGCAGTTCTTC. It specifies CASSPGTSGSLAYNEQFF.

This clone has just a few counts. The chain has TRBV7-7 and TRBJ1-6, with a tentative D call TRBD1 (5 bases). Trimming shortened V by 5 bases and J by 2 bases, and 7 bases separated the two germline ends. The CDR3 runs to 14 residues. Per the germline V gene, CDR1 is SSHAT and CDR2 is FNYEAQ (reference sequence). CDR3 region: CASSAGAYNSPLHF. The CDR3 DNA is TGTGCCAGCAGCGCGGGGGCCTATAATTCACCCCTCCACTTT.

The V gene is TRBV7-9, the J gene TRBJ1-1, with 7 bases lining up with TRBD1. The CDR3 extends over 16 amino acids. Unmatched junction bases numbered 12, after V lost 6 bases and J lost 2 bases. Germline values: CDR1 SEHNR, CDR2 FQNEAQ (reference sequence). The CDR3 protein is CASRGRTGGRNTEAFF. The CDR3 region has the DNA TGTGCCAGCAGAGGCCGGACAGGTGGAAGAAACACTGAAGCTTTCTTT.